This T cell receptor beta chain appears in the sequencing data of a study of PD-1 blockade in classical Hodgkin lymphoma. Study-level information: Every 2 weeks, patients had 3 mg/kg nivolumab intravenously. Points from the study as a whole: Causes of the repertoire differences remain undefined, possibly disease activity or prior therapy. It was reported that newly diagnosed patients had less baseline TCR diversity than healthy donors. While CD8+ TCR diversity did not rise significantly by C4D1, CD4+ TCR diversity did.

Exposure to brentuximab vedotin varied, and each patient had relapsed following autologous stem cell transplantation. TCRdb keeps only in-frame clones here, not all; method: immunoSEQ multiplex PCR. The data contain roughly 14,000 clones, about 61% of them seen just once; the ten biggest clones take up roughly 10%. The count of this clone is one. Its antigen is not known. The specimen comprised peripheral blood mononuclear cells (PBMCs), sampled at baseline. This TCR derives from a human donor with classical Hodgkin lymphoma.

The CDR3 DNA reads TGTGCCAGCAGCCAAGAGGTGAACAGGGGGATCAGTCCTGAAGCTTTCTTT. Translating it yields CASSQEVNRGISPEAFF. The chain carries TRBV4-2 and TRBJ1-1, with 8 bases identical to TRBD1. V shed 0 bases, J shed 6 bases, and the junction held 12 bases outside the gene matches. The V gene's germline CDR1 is LGHNA and CDR2 YNFKEQ. The CDR3 runs 17 residues.